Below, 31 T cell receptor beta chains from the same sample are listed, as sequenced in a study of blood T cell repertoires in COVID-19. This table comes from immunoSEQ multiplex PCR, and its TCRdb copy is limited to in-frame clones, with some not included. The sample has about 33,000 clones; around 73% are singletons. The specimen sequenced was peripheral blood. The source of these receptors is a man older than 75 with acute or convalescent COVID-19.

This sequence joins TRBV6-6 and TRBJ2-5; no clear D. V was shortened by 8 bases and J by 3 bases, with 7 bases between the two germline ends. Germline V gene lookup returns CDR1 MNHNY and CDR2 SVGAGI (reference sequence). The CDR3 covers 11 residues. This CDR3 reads CASCAEETQYF. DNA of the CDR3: TGTGCCAGCTGCGCGGAAGAGACCCAGTACTTC.

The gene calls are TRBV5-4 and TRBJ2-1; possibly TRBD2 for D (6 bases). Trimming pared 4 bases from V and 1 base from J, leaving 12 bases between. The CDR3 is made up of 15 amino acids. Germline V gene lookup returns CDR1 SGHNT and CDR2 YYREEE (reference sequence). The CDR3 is CASSRGGASYNEQFF. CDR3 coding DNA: TGTGCCAGCAGCCGGGGAGGAGCTTCCTACAATGAGCAGTTCTTC.

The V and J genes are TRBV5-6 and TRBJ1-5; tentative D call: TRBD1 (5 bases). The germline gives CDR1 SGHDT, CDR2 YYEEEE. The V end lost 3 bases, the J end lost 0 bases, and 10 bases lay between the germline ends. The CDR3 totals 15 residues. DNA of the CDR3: TGTGCCAGCAGCTGGGGCACAGGTAGCAATCAGCCCCAGCATTTT. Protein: CASSWGTGSNQPQHF.

The CDR3, as DNA: TGTGCCATCAGTCCTAGCGGGGTGAGGGCCGGGGAGCTGTTTTTT. Its translation: CAISPSGVRAGELFF. This rearrangement joins TRBV10-3 to TRBJ2-2, with 9 positions matching TRBD2. J gave up 6 bases and V 5 bases, and 7 bases lay outside the gene matches. CDR1 is ENHRY, CDR2 SYGVKD, per germline. CDR3 length equals 15 residues.

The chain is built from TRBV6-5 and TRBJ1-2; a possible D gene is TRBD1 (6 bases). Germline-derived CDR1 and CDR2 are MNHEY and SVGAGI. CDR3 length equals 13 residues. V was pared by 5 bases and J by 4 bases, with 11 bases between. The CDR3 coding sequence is TGTGCCAGCAGTACCGGACAGAGCTATGGCTACACCTTC. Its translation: CASSTGQSYGYTF.

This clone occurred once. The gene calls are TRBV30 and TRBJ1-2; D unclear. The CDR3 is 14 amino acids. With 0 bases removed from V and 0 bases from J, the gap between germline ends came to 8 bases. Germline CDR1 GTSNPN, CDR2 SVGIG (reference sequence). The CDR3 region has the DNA TGTGCCTGGAGTGTTCACAGAACTAACTATGGCTACACCTTC. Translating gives CAWSVHRTNYGYTF.

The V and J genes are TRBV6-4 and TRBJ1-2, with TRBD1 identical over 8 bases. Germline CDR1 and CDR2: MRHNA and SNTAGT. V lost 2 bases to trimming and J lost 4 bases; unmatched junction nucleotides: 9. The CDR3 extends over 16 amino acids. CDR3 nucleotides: TGTGCCAGCAGTGACAGGGCAGGGGGCACCATCTATGGCTACACCTTC. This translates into CASSDRAGGTIYGYTF.

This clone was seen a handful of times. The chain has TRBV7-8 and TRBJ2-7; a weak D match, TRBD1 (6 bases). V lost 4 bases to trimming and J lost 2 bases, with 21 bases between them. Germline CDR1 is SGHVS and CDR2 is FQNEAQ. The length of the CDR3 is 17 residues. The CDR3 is CASSSGPPGSGAYEQYF. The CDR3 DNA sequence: TGTGCCAGCAGCTCTGGCCCCCCGGGCTCAGGGGCCTACGAGCAGTACTTC.

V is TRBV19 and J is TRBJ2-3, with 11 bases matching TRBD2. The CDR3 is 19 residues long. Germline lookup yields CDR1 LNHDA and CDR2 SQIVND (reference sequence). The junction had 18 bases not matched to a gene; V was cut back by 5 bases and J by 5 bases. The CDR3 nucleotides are TGTGCCAGTAGTCGCAGAGGGGCCCAAACTAGCGGGGGACAAGATACGCAGTATTTT. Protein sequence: CASSRRGAQTSGGQDTQYF.

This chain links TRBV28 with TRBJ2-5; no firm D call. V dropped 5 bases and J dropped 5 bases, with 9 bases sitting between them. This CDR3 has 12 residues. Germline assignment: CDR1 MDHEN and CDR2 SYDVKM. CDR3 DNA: TGTGCCAGCAGTACCGAACTGGAGACCCAGTACTTC. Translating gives CASSTELETQYF.

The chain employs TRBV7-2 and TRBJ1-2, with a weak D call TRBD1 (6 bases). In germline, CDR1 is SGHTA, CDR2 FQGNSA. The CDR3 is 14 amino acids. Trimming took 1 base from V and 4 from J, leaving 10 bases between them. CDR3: CASSLGQATYGYTF. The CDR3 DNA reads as TGTGCCAGCAGCTTAGGACAGGCTACCTATGGCTACACCTTC.

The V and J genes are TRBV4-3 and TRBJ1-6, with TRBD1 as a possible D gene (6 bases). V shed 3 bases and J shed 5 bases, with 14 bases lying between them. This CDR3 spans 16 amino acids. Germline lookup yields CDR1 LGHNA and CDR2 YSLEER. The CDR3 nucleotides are TGCGCCAGCAGCCAGTACATCGGGGGGCATAATTCACCCCTCCACTTT. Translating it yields CASSQYIGGHNSPLHF.

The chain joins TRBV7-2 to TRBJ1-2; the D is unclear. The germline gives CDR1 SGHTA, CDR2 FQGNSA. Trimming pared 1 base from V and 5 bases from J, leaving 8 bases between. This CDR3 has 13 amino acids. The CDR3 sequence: CASSLGQNYGYTF. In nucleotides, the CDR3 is TGTGCCAGCAGCTTAGGGCAAAATTATGGCTACACCTTC.

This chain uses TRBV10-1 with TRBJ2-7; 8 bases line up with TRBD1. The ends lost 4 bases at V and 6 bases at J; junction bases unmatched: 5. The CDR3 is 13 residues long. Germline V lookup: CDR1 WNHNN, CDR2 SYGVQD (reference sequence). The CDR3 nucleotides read TGCGCCAGCAGTGGGGGTACAGGGGGCGAGCAGTACTTC. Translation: CASSGGTGGEQYF.

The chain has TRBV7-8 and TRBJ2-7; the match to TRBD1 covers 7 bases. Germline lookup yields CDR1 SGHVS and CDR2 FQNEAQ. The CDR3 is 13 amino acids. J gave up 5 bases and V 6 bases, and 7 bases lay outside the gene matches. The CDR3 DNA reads TGTGCCAGCAGGCCCAACAGGGGAGACGAGCAGTACTTC. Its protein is CASRPNRGDEQYF.

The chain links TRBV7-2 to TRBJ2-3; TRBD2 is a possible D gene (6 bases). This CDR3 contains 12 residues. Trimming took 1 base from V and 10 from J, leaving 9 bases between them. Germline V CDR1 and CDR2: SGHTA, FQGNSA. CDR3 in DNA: TGTGCCAGCAGCTTAGAATGGGGGGCGCAGTATTTT. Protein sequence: CASSLEWGAQYF.

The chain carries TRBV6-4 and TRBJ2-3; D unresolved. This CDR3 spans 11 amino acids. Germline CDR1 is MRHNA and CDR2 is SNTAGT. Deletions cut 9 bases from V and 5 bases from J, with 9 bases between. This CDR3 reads CARDKRDTQYF. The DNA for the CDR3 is TGTGCCAGAGACAAGAGAGATACGCAGTATTTT.

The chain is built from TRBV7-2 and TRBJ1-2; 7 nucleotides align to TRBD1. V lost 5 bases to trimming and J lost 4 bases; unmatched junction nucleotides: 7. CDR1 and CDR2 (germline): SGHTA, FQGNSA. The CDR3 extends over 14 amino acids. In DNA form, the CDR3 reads TGTGCCAGCAGCCGTGGAGGGACAGCCTATGGCTACACCTTC. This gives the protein CASSRGGTAYGYTF.

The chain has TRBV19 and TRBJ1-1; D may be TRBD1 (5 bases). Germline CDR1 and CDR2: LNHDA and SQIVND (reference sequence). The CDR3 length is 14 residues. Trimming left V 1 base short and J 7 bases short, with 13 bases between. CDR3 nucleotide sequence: TGTGCCAGTAGTATAGTGGGGCTTAGGGTTGAAGCTTTCTTT. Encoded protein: CASSIVGLRVEAFF.

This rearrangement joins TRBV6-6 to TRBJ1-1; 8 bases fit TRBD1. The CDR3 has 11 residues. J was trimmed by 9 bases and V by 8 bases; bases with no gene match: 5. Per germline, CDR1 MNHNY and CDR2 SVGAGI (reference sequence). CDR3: CASLTGGKAFF. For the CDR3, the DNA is TGTGCCAGCCTTACAGGGGGGAAAGCTTTCTTT.

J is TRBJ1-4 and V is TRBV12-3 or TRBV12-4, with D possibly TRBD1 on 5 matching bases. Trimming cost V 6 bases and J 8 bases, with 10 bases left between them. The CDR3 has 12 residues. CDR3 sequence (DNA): TGTGCCAGCAGCCCCGGGGGAGAAAAACTGTTTTTT. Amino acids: CASSPGGEKLFF.

The CDR3 is CASSGYPNTEAFF. Written as DNA, the CDR3 is TGTGCCAGCAGTGGTTATCCGAACACTGAAGCTTTCTTT. The chain employs TRBV2 and TRBJ1-1; D uncertain. The CDR3 has 13 amino acids. Germline V gene data show CDR1 as SNHLY and CDR2 as FYNNEI. The V gene lost 4 bases and the J gene lost 1 base, with 7 bases spanning the gap.

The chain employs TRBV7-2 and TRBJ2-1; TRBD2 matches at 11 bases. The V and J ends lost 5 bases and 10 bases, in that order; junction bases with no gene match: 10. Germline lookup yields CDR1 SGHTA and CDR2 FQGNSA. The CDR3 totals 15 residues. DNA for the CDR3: TGTGCCAGCAGCGCGTTCCTAGCGGGGGGTAGAGAGCAGTTCTTC. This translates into CASSAFLAGGREQFF.

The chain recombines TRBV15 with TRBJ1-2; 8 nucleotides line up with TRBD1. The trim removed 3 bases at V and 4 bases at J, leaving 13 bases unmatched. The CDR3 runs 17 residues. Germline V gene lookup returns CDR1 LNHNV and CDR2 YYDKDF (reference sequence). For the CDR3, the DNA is TGTGCCACCAGCAGTAACACCCAGGGGGCGCAGGCCTATGGCTACACCTTC. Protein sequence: CATSSNTQGAQAYGYTF.

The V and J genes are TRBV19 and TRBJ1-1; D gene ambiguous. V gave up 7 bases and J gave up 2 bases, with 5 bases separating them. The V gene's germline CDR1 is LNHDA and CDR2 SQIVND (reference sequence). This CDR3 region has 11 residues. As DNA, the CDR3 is TGTGCCAGTAACCTAAACACTGAAGCTTTCTTT. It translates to CASNLNTEAFF.

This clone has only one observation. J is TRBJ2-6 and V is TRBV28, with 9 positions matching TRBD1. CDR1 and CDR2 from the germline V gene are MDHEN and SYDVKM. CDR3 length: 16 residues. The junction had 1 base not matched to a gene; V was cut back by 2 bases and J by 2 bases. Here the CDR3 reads CASSLDRGAGANVLTF. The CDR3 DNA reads TGTGCCAGCAGTTTAGACAGGGGGGCTGGGGCCAACGTCCTGACTTTC.

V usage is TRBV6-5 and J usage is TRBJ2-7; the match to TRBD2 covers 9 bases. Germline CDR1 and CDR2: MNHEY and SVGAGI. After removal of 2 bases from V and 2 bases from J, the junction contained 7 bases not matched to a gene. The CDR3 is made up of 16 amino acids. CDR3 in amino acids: CASSYNGQRGAYEQYF. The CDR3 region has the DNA TGTGCCAGCAGTTACAACGGACAGCGGGGGGCCTACGAGCAGTACTTC.

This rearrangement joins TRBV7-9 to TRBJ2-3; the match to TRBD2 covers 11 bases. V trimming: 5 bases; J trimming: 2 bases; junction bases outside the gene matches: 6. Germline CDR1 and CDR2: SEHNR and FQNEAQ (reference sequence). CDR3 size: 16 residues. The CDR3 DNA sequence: TGTGCCAGCAGCGTCGGGACTAGCGGAACCACAGATACGCAGTATTTT. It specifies CASSVGTSGTTDTQYF.

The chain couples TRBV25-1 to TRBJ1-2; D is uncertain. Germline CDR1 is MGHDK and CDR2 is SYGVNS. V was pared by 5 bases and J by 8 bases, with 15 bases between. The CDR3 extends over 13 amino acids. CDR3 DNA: TGTGCCAGCAGTTTACACCCCATGGCAGGCTACACCTTC. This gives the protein CASSLHPMAGYTF.

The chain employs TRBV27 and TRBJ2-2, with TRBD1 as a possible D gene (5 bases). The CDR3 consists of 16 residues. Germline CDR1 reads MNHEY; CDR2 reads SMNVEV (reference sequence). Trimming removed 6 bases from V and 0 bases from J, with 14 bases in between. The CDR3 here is CASRNTGIANTGELFF. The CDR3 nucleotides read TGTGCCAGCAGAAATACAGGAATCGCGAACACCGGGGAGCTGTTTTTT.

The CDR3, as DNA: TGTGCCAGCAGCTTAGGGGGGGGGCCCAGTACGCAGTATTTT. This translates into CASSLGGGPSTQYF. The chain couples TRBV11-2 to TRBJ2-3, with D possibly being TRBD2 (7 bases). The CDR3 has 14 amino acids. The V gene lost 1 base and the J gene lost 8 bases, with 13 bases spanning the gap. CDR1 is SGHAT, CDR2 FQNNGV, per germline.